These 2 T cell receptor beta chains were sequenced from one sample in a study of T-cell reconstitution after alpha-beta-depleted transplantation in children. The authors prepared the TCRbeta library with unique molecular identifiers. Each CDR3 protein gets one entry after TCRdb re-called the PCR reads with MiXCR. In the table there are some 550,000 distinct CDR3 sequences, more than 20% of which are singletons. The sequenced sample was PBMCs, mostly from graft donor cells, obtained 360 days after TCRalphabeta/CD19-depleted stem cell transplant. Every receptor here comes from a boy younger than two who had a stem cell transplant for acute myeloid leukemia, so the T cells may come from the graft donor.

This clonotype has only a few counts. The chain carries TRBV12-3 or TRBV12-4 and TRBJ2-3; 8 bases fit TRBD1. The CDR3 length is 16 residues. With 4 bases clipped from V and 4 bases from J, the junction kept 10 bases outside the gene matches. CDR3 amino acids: CASSSQGAKASDTQYF. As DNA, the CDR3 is TGTGCCAGCAGTTCTCAGGGGGCGAAGGCCTCAGATACGCAGTATTTT.

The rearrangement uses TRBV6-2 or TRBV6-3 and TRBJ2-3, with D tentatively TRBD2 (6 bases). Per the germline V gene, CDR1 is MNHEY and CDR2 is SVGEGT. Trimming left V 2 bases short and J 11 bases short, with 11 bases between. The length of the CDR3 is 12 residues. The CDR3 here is CASSYPEGKQYF. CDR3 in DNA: TGTGCCAGCAGTTACCCGGAGGGGAAGCAGTATTTT.